This is a list of T cell receptor beta chains from one sample in a study of CD8+ T cells in alopecia areata. Clones were sequenced by immunoSEQ multiplex PCR, and TCRdb holds only the in-frame ones, with some missing. The data show 150,000 to 200,000 clones, 65% to 75% seen once. This sample comprised CD8+ T cells sorted from blood, obtained at week 0. The receptors originated from a human donor with alopecia areata. Both conserved end residues are part of each CDR3. D genes are given only for firm matches. Not every row has a clone size; where given, it reads once, few, many or a size class.

abundance	d_gene	v_gene	j_gene	CDR3aa	CDR3nt
.	.	TRBV13	TRBJ2-6	CAGSTGTGANVLTF	TGTGCCGGATCAACAGGGACTGGGGCCAACGTCCTGACTTTC
once	TRBD2	TRBV27	TRBJ2-5	CSAGYQETQYF	TGTTCAGCGGGGTACCAAGAGACCCAGTACTTC
few	TRBD1	TRBV29-1	TRBJ2-1	CSVEDLPSLRDRGNNEQFF	TGCAGCGTTGAAGATCTTCCATCTCTCCGGGACAGGGGAAACAATGAGCAGTTCTTC
few	TRBD1	TRBV19	TRBJ2-1	CASTDRVDEQFF	TGTGCCAGTACCGACAGGGTGGATGAGCAGTTCTTC
few	TRBD1	TRBV13	TRBJ2-1	CASSRGTGVGNEQFF	TGTGCCAGCAGCCGCGGGACAGGGGTCGGGAATGAGCAGTTCTTC
.	TRBD2	TRBV7-8	TRBJ2-7	CASSNGGGAPYEQYF	TGTGCCAGCAGCAATGGCGGGGGGGCCCCCTACGAGCAGTACTTC
.	TRBD1	TRBV30	TRBJ2-7	CASDRVYEQYF	TGTGCCTCCGACAGGGTCTACGAGCAGTACTTC
.	TRBD2	TRBV27	TRBJ2-1	CASLAGGTYNEQFF	TGTGCCAGCTTAGCGGGGGGAACCTACAATGAGCAGTTCTTC
.	.	TRBV30	TRBJ2-1	CAWSVDYNEQFF	TGTGCCTGGAGCGTGGACTACAATGAGCAGTTCTTC
.	.	TRBV7-3	TRBJ2-1	CASSLRDNEQFF	TGTGCCAGCAGCTTAAGGGACAATGAGCAGTTCTTC
.	.	TRBV5-1	TRBJ2-7	CASSPTSYEQYF	TGCGCCAGCAGCCCTACCTCCTACGAGCAGTACTTC
once	.	TRBV4-1	TRBJ2-3	CASSQTGTQYF	TGCGCCAGCAGCCAAACAGGGACGCAGTATTTT
once	.	TRBV5-1	TRBJ1-2	CASSFPFGDRFYGYTF	TGCGCCAGCAGCTTCCCATTCGGGGACCGTTTCTATGGCTACACCTTC
.	TRBD2	TRBV15	TRBJ2-3	CATFNSRGSERGADTQYF	TGTGCCACCTTCAACTCCCGTGGTTCTGAGCGGGGGGCAGATACGCAGTATTTT
.	TRBD2	TRBV4-2	TRBJ2-3	CASSQTSGGSTDTQYF	TGTGCCAGCAGCCAAACTAGCGGGGGTAGCACAGATACGCAGTATTTT
.	.	TRBV5-1	TRBJ1-6	CASSLAAYLASPLHF	TGCGCCAGCAGCTTGGCGGCATACCTCGCTTCACCCCTCCACTTT
few	.	TRBV9	TRBJ1-2	CASDPRVYDGYTF	TGTGCCAGCGATCCGAGGGTTTACGATGGCTACACCTTC
.	TRBD1	TRBV7-9	TRBJ1-2	CASSTGQGRNYGYTF	TGTGCCAGCAGCACCGGACAGGGGAGGAACTATGGCTACACCTTC
.	.	TRBV2	TRBJ2-5	CASRVTSPETQYF	TGTGCCAGCAGAGTAACTAGCCCGGAGACCCAGTACTTC
few	.	TRBV28	TRBJ2-7	CASSQAIDYEQYF	TGTGCCAGCAGCCAAGCCATTGATTACGAGCAGTACTTC
.	TRBD1	TRBV11-2	TRBJ1-1	CASSEQRDRGRTEAFF	TGTGCCAGCAGCGAACAACGGGACAGGGGAAGAACTGAAGCTTTCTTT
.	.	TRBV7-9	TRBJ1-1	CASSSEAFF	TGTGCCAGCAGCTCCGAAGCTTTCTTT
.	.	TRBV2	TRBJ2-7	CASRGYEQYF	TGTGCCAGCAGAGGCTACGAGCAGTACTTC